This section outlines one TCR beta chain sequence together with its context. This sample stems from a study of blood T cell repertoires in COVID-19. The data were produced by immunoSEQ multiplex PCR, yet TCRdb's version contains in-frame clones alone and is incomplete. The sample holds 380,000 or so clones, 70% to 90% seen once. Trimming stripped 5 bases from V and 0 bases from J, with 14 bases between. Per germline, CDR1 KGHSH and CDR2 LQKENI. CDR3 length: 16 residues. The J gene is TRBJ1-3, the V gene TRBV18, with TRBD1 as a possible D gene (6 bases). The source material was PBMCs or T cells enriched from blood (not recorded which). The receptor's source is a woman in her thirties with acute COVID-19. The CDR3 region is CASSSDRTNSGNTIYF. CDR3 DNA: TGTGCCAGCTCATCCGACAGGACAAACTCTGGAAACACCATATATTTT.